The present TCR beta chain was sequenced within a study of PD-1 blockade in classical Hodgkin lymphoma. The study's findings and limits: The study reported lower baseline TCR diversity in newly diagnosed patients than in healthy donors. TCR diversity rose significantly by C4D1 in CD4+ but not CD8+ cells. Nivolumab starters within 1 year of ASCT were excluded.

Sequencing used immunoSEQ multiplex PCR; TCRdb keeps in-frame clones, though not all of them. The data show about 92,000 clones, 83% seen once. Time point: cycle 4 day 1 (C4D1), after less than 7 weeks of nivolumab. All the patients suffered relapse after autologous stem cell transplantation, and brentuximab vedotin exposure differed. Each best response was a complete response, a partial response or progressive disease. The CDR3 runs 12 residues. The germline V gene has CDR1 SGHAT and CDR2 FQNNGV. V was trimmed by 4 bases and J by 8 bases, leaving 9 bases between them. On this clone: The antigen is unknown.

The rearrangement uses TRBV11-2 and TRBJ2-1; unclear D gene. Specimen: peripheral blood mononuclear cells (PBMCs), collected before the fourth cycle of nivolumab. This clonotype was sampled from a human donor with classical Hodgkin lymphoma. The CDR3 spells CASSSNADEQFF. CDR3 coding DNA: TGTGCCAGCAGCTCCAACGCAGATGAGCAGTTCTTC.